These T cell receptor beta chains were read from a single sample in a study of PD-1 and CTLA-4 blockade in melanoma. Profiled with immunoSEQ multiplex PCR; TCRdb holds only in-frame clones, not every one. The data hold thousands of clones, with approximately 80% observed a single time. Sequenced here: CD8+ T cells from peripheral blood, sampled before anti-PD-1 treatment. The receptor source for this set is a human donor with melanoma. Each CDR3 is given with its conserved first and last residue. D genes are given only for firm matches. Not every row has a clone size; where given, it reads once, few, many or a size class.

- TRBD2 TRBJ2-3 TRBV5-1 CASRAGTSGRGTDTQYF TGCGCCAGCAGGGCCGGGACTAGCGGGAGGGGCACAGATACGCAGTATTTT
- - TRBJ2-2 TRBV11-3 CASSLRGNTGELFF TGTGCCAGCAGCTTGCGGGGTAACACCGGGGAGCTGTTTTTT
- - TRBJ2-7 TRBV13 CASSSPSEQYF TGTGCCAGCAGCTCACCTTCCGAGCAGTACTTC
- - TRBJ1-5 TRBV7-9 CASPYARVPNQPQHF TGTGCCAGCCCCTACGCTAGGGTTCCCAATCAGCCCCAGCATTTT
- - TRBJ2-7 TRBV11-3 CASSPGRGVSYEQYF TGTGCCAGCAGTCCCGGAAGGGGGGTCTCCTACGAGCAGTACTTC
once - TRBJ2-1 TRBV9 CASSVRDTEQFF TGTGCCAGCAGCGTACGGGATACTGAGCAGTTCTTC
once - TRBJ2-3 TRBV7-9 CASTLAGITDTQYF TGTGCCAGCACCTTGGCGGGAATCACAGATACGCAGTATTTT
- TRBD2 TRBJ2-7 TRBV5-6 CASSYGLAGDYEQYF TGTGCCAGCAGCTATGGACTAGCGGGAGACTACGAGCAGTACTTC
- - TRBJ2-7 TRBV13 CASSLGLGAREQYF TGTGCCAGCAGCTTAGGACTAGGAGCCCGCGAGCAGTACTTC
- TRBD1 TRBJ2-7 TRBV7-8 CASSRQGVGYEQYF TGTGCCAGCAGTCGACAGGGGGTTGGCTACGAGCAGTACTTC
few TRBD1 TRBJ2-7 TRBV7-9 CASSFHPGQGAYEQYF TGTGCCAGCAGTTTTCACCCGGGACAGGGGGCCTACGAGCAGTACTTC
few TRBD2 TRBJ2-2 TRBV6-1 CASSELADTGELFF TGTGCCAGCAGTGAACTAGCGGACACCGGGGAGCTGTTTTTT
- TRBD1 TRBJ1-3 TRBV5-5 CASSPLGQVAGNTIYF TGTGCCAGCAGCCCTTTAGGACAGGTGGCTGGAAACACCATATATTTT
- - TRBJ1-1 TRBV11-3 CASSFPPGLYQGAFF TGTGCCAGCAGCTTTCCCCCCGGGTTATACCAAGGAGCTTTCTTT
- - TRBJ2-7 TRBV7-9 CASSFTTENYEQYF TGTGCCAGCAGCTTCACGACAGAGAACTACGAGCAGTACTTC
- TRBD2 TRBJ2-1 TRBV6-5 CASSSSGDVNEQFF TGTGCCAGCAGTTCCAGCGGGGACGTCAATGAGCAGTTCTTC
- TRBD2 TRBJ2-1 TRBV25-1 CASSGSSGRLGSYNEQFF TGTGCCAGCAGTGGGTCTAGCGGGAGGTTGGGCTCCTACAATGAGCAGTTCTTC
- - TRBJ2-1 TRBV27 CASSFDSSSSYNEQFF TGTGCCAGCAGTTTCGACAGTTCAAGCTCCTACAATGAGCAGTTCTTC
- TRBD1 TRBJ1-1 TRBV5-8 CASSFARGRITEAFF TGTGCCAGCAGCTTCGCCAGGGGGCGGATCACTGAAGCTTTCTTT
- - TRBJ2-5 TRBV10-3 CAIRPELSEETQYF TGTGCCATCAGGCCGGAGCTATCCGAAGAGACCCAGTACTTC
few TRBD1 TRBJ1-6 TRBV5-6 CASSLVQGAESPLHF TGTGCCAGCAGCTTGGTACAGGGGGCAGAGTCACCCCTCCACTTT
- - TRBJ1-3 TRBV7-2 CASSLDGGDTIYF TGTGCCAGCAGCTTAGACGGGGGAGACACCATATATTTT
- TRBD1 TRBJ2-2 TRBV13 CASSSPWGQANTGELFF TGTGCCAGCAGTTCCCCGTGGGGACAGGCGAACACCGGGGAGCTGTTTTTT
- TRBD2 TRBJ2-5 TRBV11-2 CASSLASGGETQYF TGTGCCAGCAGCTTAGCTTCGGGGGGAGAGACCCAGTACTTC
- - TRBJ1-1 TRBV6-5 CASSYSRAVPEAFF TGTGCCAGCAGTTACTCGCGGGCAGTCCCTGAAGCTTTCTTT
- TRBD2 TRBJ2-7 TRBV7-6 CASSSRDYGSYEQYF TGTGCCAGCAGTTCCCGGGACTATGGTTCCTACGAGCAGTACTTC
few - TRBJ1-1 TRBV6-5 CASSQLPPTEAFF TGTGCCAGCAGTCAACTACCGCCCACTGAAGCTTTCTTT
few TRBD1 TRBJ1-1 TRBV10-2 CATGESSLRVEAFF TGCGCTACAGGGGAGAGTAGTTTAAGGGTCGAAGCTTTCTTT
- - TRBJ2-2 TRBV10-1 CASSLTTLTGELFF TGCGCCAGCAGTTTGACAACATTGACCGGGGAGCTGTTTTTT
few TRBD2 TRBJ2-1 TRBV7-2 CASSSSGTYNEQFF TGTGCCAGCAGCTCTAGCGGGACCTACAATGAGCAGTTCTTC
- - TRBJ1-1 TRBV5-4 CASSESWGGTEAFF TGTGCCAGCAGCGAATCATGGGGGGGTACTGAAGCTTTCTTT
- - TRBJ1-1 TRBV5-4 CASSASVLTEAFF TGTGCCAGCAGCGCCTCAGTCCTTACTGAAGCTTTCTTT
- - TRBJ1-1 TRBV2 CASGQLEAFF TGTGCCAGCGGACAGCTAGAAGCTTTCTTT
- TRBD2 TRBJ2-7 TRBV3-1/TRBV3-2 CASSHRLAGGPSSYEQYF TGTGCCAGCAGCCACCGACTAGCGGGGGGTCCTAGCTCCTACGAGCAGTACTTC
once TRBD1 TRBJ2-7 TRBV29-1 CSVEDRVASYEQYF TGCAGCGTTGAGGACAGGGTGGCCTCCTACGAGCAGTACTTC
few - TRBJ2-7 TRBV11-3 CASSFLGGYSYEQYF TGTGCCAGCAGCTTCCTCGGGGGTTACTCCTACGAGCAGTACTTC
- - TRBJ1-5 TRBV4-1 CASSPSDSNQPQHF TGCGCCAGCAGCCCCTCTGATAGCAATCAGCCCCAGCATTTT
few - TRBJ2-7 TRBV3-1/TRBV3-2 CASSQDLSRSYEQYF TGTGCCAGCAGCCAAGATCTATCGAGAAGCTACGAGCAGTACTTC
- - TRBJ2-2 TRBV12-3/TRBV12-4 CASSLGGSGELFF TGTGCCAGCTCCCTGGGAGGTTCCGGGGAGCTGTTTTTT
- - TRBJ2-2 TRBV7-9 CASSLSGGGTGELFF TGTGCCAGCAGCCTAAGCGGAGGAGGGACCGGGGAGCTGTTTTTT
- - TRBJ2-3 TRBV10-2 CASSEGVYTQYF TGCGCCAGCAGTGAAGGGGTGTATACGCAGTATTTT
few - TRBJ2-7 TRBV7-9 CASSLRIYEQYF TGTGCCAGCAGCTTGAGAATCTACGAGCAGTACTTC
- - TRBJ2-3 TRBV11-3 CASSLAFTDTQYF TGTGCCAGCAGCTTAGCCTTCACAGATACGCAGTATTTT
once TRBD2 TRBJ2-1 TRBV10-1 CASSERGLAGNEQFF TGCGCCAGCAGTGAGAGGGGACTAGCGGGCAATGAGCAGTTCTTC
- - TRBJ2-2 TRBV9 CASLTGDQNTGELFF TGTGCCAGTCTCACGGGGGACCAGAACACCGGGGAGCTGTTTTTT
once - TRBJ2-7 TRBV11-3 CASSLEDISYEQYF TGTGCCAGCAGCTTAGAGGACATCTCCTACGAGCAGTACTTC
once - TRBJ1-1 TRBV30 CAWRVATYTEAFF TGTGCCTGGAGGGTCGCAACGTACACTGAAGCTTTCTTT
- TRBD1 TRBJ1-2 TRBV28 CASSPWTGNYGYTF TGTGCCAGCAGTCCTTGGACAGGAAACTATGGCTACACCTTC
- TRBD2 TRBJ2-3 TRBV10-2 CASIPTSVITDTQYF TGCGCCAGCATCCCGACTAGCGTGATCACAGATACGCAGTATTTT
- - TRBJ1-5 TRBV7-2 CASSLDWGSGQPQHF TGTGCCAGCAGCTTAGATTGGGGCAGTGGACAGCCCCAGCATTTT
few - TRBJ2-3 TRBV11-2 CASSPTEDTQYF TGTGCCAGCAGCCCTACCGAGGATACGCAGTATTTT
- TRBD1 TRBJ1-1 TRBV7-6 CASSLLQGRIDTEAFF TGTGCCAGCAGCTTACTACAGGGGAGGATCGACACTGAAGCTTTCTTT
- - TRBJ1-1 TRBV30 CAWRQDYTEAFF TGTGCCTGGAGACAGGACTACACTGAAGCTTTCTTT